These 9 T cell receptor beta chains were sequenced from one sample in a study of shared clonotypes between healthy human individuals. Clones were read by immunoSEQ multiplex PCR, and TCRdb kept only the in-frame ones, dropping some. The sample includes 2 million to 3 million clones, around nine tenths of them seen just once. What was sequenced was naive CD4+ T cells sorted from blood. The subset was: CD45RA+ positively selected. These receptors all come from a man younger than 35 in good health.

V and J are TRBV6-1 and TRBJ2-1; D is undetermined. The ends were cut back, 2 bases at V and 0 bases at J, with 11 bases in the middle. The V gene's germline CDR1 is MNHNS and CDR2 SASEGT. CDR3 size: 16 residues. CDR3 amino acids: CASSEYGYYSYNEQFF. As DNA, the CDR3 is TGTGCCAGCAGTGAATACGGGTATTACTCCTACAATGAGCAGTTCTTC.

This clone appeared once. The CDR3 reads CASSRDRAQFF. The CDR3 DNA reads TGTGCCAGCAGCCGGGACAGGGCCCAGTTCTTC. The genes are TRBV6-5 and TRBJ2-1, with 9 bases that match TRBD1. This CDR3 spans 11 amino acids. The V segment lost 6 bases and the J segment 13 bases; nucleotides outside the gene matches: 4. Germline lookup yields CDR1 MNHEY and CDR2 SVGAGI.

This chain joins TRBV6-5 and TRBJ1-3; TRBD1 is a possible D gene (5 bases). The CDR3 is 16 amino acids. Between the trimmed V and J ends, which lost 0 bases and 0 bases, there was a span of 9 bases. Germline V lookup: CDR1 MNHEY, CDR2 SVGAGI. CDR3 nucleotide sequence: TGTGCCAGCAGTTACTCAGGGGCGAACTCTGGAAACACCATATATTTT. This encodes CASSYSGANSGNTIYF.

V usage is TRBV5-6 and J usage is TRBJ2-3, with 9 positions matching TRBD1. J gave up 3 bases and V 4 bases, and 6 bases lay outside the gene matches. CDR3 length: 15 amino acids. CDR1 and CDR2 (germline): SGHDT, YYEEEE. The CDR3 region has the DNA TGTGCCAGCAGCCGCATCGGGACAGGGACAGATACGCAGTATTTT. Translating it yields CASSRIGTGTDTQYF. Together with reference TRBV5-6 and TRBJ2-3, the CDR3 gives the full variable domain: DAGVTQSPTHLIKTRGQQVTLRCSPKSGHDTVSWYQQALGQGPQFIFQYYEEEERQRGNFPDRFSGHQFPNYSSELNVNALLLGDSALYLCASSRIGTGTDTQYFGPGTRLTVL.

The chain uses TRBV5-6 and TRBJ2-4, with TRBD2 matching over 7 bases. J lost 0 bases, V lost 7 bases, and 7 bases had no gene match. CDR1 is SGHDT and CDR2 is YYEEEE in the germline V gene. The CDR3 spans 15 residues. CDR3 bases: TGTGCCAGCTTTTTAGCGGGTCTAGCCAAAAACATTCAGTACTTC. The encoded protein is CASFLAGLAKNIQYF.

The DNA of the CDR3 is TGTGCCAGCAGTTCCCTCCGACAGAGCAATCAGCCCCAGCATTTT. Translated: CASSSLRQSNQPQHF. The V and J genes are TRBV28 and TRBJ1-5; possible D gene TRBD1, 5 bases. The germline gives CDR1 MDHEN, CDR2 SYDVKM. CDR3 size: 15 residues. V was clipped by 4 bases and J by 1 base, with 11 bases between them.

This clone was counted once. Other DNA sequences within the sample encode an identical CDR3. The V gene is TRBV6-5, the J gene TRBJ2-7, with 8 positions matching TRBD2. CDR1 is MNHEY and CDR2 is SVGAGI in the germline V gene. The CDR3 spans 14 residues. The V segment lost 4 bases and the J segment 0 bases; nucleotides outside the gene matches: 2. The chain's CDR3 is CASSLAGSSYEQYF. Here the CDR3 DNA reads TGTGCCAGCAGTTTAGCGGGGAGCTCCTACGAGCAGTACTTC.

The chain couples TRBV18 to TRBJ2-6; the match to TRBD1 covers 7 bases. Unmatched junction bases numbered 6, after V lost 3 bases and J lost 4 bases. The CDR3 length is 16 residues. Germline V gene sequence: CDR1 KGHSH, CDR2 LQKENI. The CDR3 DNA follows: TGTGCCAGCTCACCTAAAACAGGGGACGGGGCCAACGTCCTGACTTTC. It yields the protein CASSPKTGDGANVLTF. Full variable domain (missing parts from reference TRBV18 and TRBJ2-6): NAGVMQNPRHLVRRRGQEARLRCSPMKGHSHVYWYRQLPEEGLKFMVYLQKENIIDESGMPKERFSAEFPKEGPSILRIQQVVRGDSAAYFCASSPKTGDGANVLTFGAGSRLTVL.

This rearrangement joins TRBV4-1 to TRBJ2-7; D is unclear. V lost 5 bases and J 0 bases, leaving 11 bases between the germline ends. There are 14 residues in the CDR3. CDR1 and CDR2 from the germline V gene are MGHRA and YSYEKL. The CDR3 DNA reads TGCGCCAGCAGCTTAGGCGGCAGCTCCTACGAGCAGTACTTC. This translates into CASSLGGSSYEQYF.